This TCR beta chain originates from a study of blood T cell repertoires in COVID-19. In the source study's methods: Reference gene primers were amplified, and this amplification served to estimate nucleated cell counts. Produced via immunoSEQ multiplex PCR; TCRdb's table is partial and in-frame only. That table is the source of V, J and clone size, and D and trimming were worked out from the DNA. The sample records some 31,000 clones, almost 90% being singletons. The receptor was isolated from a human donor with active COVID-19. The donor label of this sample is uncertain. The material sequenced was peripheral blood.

The CDR3, as DNA: TGTGCCAGCAGCCAATTTATGGGACAGGGAAAAGTCTACGAGCAGTACTTC. It codes for CASSQFMGQGKVYEQYF. The chain links TRBV4-2 to TRBJ2-7; 9 bases align to TRBD1. V gave up 2 bases and J gave up 3 bases; unmatched junction bases: 11. The CDR3 runs 17 residues. Germline CDR1 is LGHNA and CDR2 is YNFKEQ.